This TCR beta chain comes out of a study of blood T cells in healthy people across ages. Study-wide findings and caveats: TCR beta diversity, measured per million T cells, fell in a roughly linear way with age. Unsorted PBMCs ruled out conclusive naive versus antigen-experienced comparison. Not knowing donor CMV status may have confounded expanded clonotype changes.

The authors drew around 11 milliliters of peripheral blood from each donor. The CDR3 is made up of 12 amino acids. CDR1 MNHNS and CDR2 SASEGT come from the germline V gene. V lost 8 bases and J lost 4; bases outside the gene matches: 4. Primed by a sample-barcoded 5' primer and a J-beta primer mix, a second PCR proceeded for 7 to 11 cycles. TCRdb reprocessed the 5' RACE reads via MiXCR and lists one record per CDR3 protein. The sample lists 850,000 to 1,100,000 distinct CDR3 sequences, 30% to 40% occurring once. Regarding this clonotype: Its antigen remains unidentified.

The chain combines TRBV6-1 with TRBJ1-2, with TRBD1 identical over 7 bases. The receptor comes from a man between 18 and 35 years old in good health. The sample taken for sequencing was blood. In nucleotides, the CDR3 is TGTGCCAGCTTCGGGACAGCCTATGGCTACACCTTC. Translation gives CASFGTAYGYTF.